This note documents a single TCR beta chain sequence. This CDR3 spans 15 amino acids. Germline V gene data show CDR1 as SEHNR and CDR2 as FQNEAQ (reference sequence). Trimming at V came to 5 bases and at J to 3 bases, leaving 6 bases not matched to a gene. Authors' methods: Reference gene primer amplification yielded estimated nucleated cell counts. TCRdb's copy holds only in-frame clones and misses some; the assay was immunoSEQ multiplex PCR. V and J calls and clone size are as listed in that table; D and trimming were resolved from the DNA. The sample lists fewer than 250,000 clones, about 84% occurring once. This sample was included in a study of blood T cell repertoires in COVID-19. The overall study: Italy, Spain and the United States were the sources of the convalescent and acute COVID-19 samples. PBMCs, B-cell-depleted T cells, or T cells were the source of the cDNA or gDNA that made up the material.

In assigning cohorts, the study relied on participant-reported clinical history. This sequence originates from a man in his 60s who had recovered from COVID-19. This chain joins TRBV7-9 and TRBJ2-2; 7 bases line up with TRBD2. The sequenced sample was PBMCs or T cells enriched from blood (not recorded which). CDR3 sequence (DNA): TGTGCCAGCAGCCCGAGGGGAGGGGACACCGGGGAGCTGTTTTTT. Translating it yields CASSPRGGDTGELFF.